This T cell receptor beta chain was profiled in a study of beta chain features in type 1 diabetes. Study at large: The examined sorted cells totaled about 110 million across samples. Findings and limits, study-wide: Type 1 diabetes patients had VDJ junctions that carried fewer insertions and more deletions.

Sorting of CD4+ naive, central memory, regulatory and stem cell-like memory cells was performed via CD45RO/CCR7/CD25/CD127/CD95/CD27. The authors reverse transcribed all of the isolated RNA, so sequencing captured expressed TCRB transcripts. The table came from immunoSEQ multiplex PCR; TCRdb's copy has only in-frame clones and leaves some out. The sample lists fewer than 350,000 clones, approximately 8.1% occurring once. Germline V gene lookup returns CDR1 SGHTA and CDR2 FQGTGA. The CDR3 has 18 amino acids. V was trimmed by 5 bases and J by 0 bases, leaving 21 bases between them. Note on this clone: Its antigen is not known.

V usage is TRBV7-3 and J usage is TRBJ2-3; D is unclear. Sequencing input: central memory CD4+ T cells from blood. The TCR was taken from a woman aged 18-29 years in good health. The CDR3 nucleotides are TGTGCCAGCAGCATGACCGGCAGTTCGAGGCCTAGCACAGATACGCAGTATTTT. It codes for CASSMTGSSRPSTDTQYF.